This T cell receptor beta chain is from a study of preoperative IRX-2 immunotherapy in early breast cancer. Only in-frame clones appear in the TCRdb table, and some are missing; sequencing was by immunoSEQ multiplex PCR. Among about 19,000 clones listed, roughly 80% were seen once. This CDR3 contains 16 residues. Trimming stripped 4 bases from V and 3 bases from J, with 16 bases between. Treatment of the sample: preoperative locoregional IRX-2 cytokine immunotherapy. Samples came from a phase Ib trial of preoperative locoregional IRX-2 cytokine immunotherapy. The chain has TRBV23-1 and TRBJ1-5, with TRBD1 as a possible D gene (6 bases). TRBV23-1 is an open reading frame whose function is uncertain. The sequence was obtained from a human donor with breast cancer. The sample in question was lymph node tissue, obtained after IRX-2 immunotherapy. The CDR3, as DNA: TGCGCCAGCAGTCCCCAGCGACAGGTTTCCAATCAGCCCCAGCATTTT. It translates to CASSPQRQVSNQPQHF.